Each of the 30 T cell receptor beta chains below was sequenced from the same sample in a study of CD8 T cells in Susac syndrome. RNA amounts of about 0.5 to 1 ug underwent reverse transcription with random hexamers. TCRdb reprocessed the immunoSEQ multiplex PCR reads via MiXCR and lists one record per CDR3 protein. The sample shows around 160,000 distinct CDR3 sequences, around 93% of them seen only once. The sample comprised CD4+ T cells from PBMCs. The receptor set was obtained from a human donor in good health.

The rearrangement links TRBV6-1 to TRBJ1-1; D possibly corresponds to TRBD1 (5 bases). The ends were cut back, 6 bases at V and 5 bases at J, with 19 bases in the middle. CDR1 is MNHNS, CDR2 SASEGT, per germline. The CDR3 is 15 residues long. CDR3 coding DNA: TGTGCCAGCAGACGCGCTTCAGGGTTATGGACTGAAGCTTTCTTT. This gives the protein CASRRASGLWTEAFF.

The chain employs TRBV3-1 and TRBJ1-1; D remains ambiguous. CDR1 is LGHDT and CDR2 is YNNKEL in the germline V gene (reference sequence). V was trimmed by 6 bases and J by 6 bases, leaving 8 bases between them. This CDR3 is 11 amino acids long. The chain's CDR3 is CASSWEAEAFF. The CDR3 DNA reads as TGTGCCAGCAGTTGGGAGGCTGAAGCTTTCTTT. Full variable domain (remainder filled in from reference TRBV3-1 and TRBJ1-1): DTAVSQTPKYLVTQMGNDKSIKCEQNLGHDTMYWYKQDSKKFLKIMFSYNNKELIINETVPNRFSPKSPDKAHLNLHINSLELGDSAVYFCASSWEAEAFFGQGTRLTVV.

V gene TRBV12-3 or TRBV12-4 combines with J gene TRBJ2-2; no clear D gene. Trimming took 6 bases from V and 7 from J, leaving 18 bases between them. This CDR3 is 15 amino acids long. The CDR3, as DNA: TGTGCCAGCAGCCGGGCCCCCCTGGATAGCGGGGAGCTGTTTTTT. It is translated as CASSRAPLDSGELFF.

This rearrangement joins TRBV21-1 to TRBJ1-5. TRBV21-1 is termed a pseudogene. The CDR3 totals 16 residues. CDR3 DNA sequence: TGTGCCAGCAGCAAAAGCAGCGATTATAGCAATCAGCCCCAGCATTTT. Amino acid sequence: CASSKSSDYSNQPQHF.

The chain links TRBV2 to TRBJ2-1; D unresolved. Per the germline V gene, CDR1 is SNHLY and CDR2 is FYNNEI. The CDR3 consists of 15 residues. Trimming took 6 bases from V and 4 from J, leaving 16 bases between them. CDR3: CASSPQQALYNEQFF. The DNA of the CDR3 is TGTGCCAGCAGCCCCCAGCAAGCCCTTTACAATGAGCAGTTCTTC.

J is TRBJ1-4 and V is TRBV5-1, with 10 bases aligning to TRBD1. The CDR3 is 16 residues long. Per germline, CDR1 SGHRS and CDR2 YFSETQ. The ends lost 4 bases at V and 6 bases at J; junction bases unmatched: 9. The CDR3 sequence is CASSTGTGTGDEKLFF. The DNA of the CDR3 is TGCGCCAGCAGCACTGGAACCGGGACAGGGGATGAAAAACTGTTTTTT.

This chain links TRBV6-5 with TRBJ1-1, with D tentatively TRBD1 (5 bases). V was clipped by 4 bases and J by 1 base, with 13 bases between them. The CDR3 is made up of 15 amino acids. CDR1 and CDR2 (germline): MNHEY, SVGAGI. Here the CDR3 DNA reads TGTGCCAGCAGTTCCCATGGGGACGGGAACACTGAAGCTTTCTTT. Translated, it gives CASSSHGDGNTEAFF.

This sequence joins TRBV29-1 and TRBJ1-1; perhaps TRBD1 as D (6 bases). CDR1 SQVTM and CDR2 ANQGSEA come from the germline V gene. The CDR3 has 13 amino acids. Trimming shortened V by 7 bases and J by 12 bases, and 24 bases separated the two germline ends. The CDR3 protein is CSAHSGGDKSTFF. Here the CDR3 DNA reads TGCAGCGCCCATAGCGGGGGGGACAAGTCAACTTTCTTT.

The V call is TRBV6-5, the J call TRBJ2-7, with D tentatively TRBD1 or TRBD2 (5 bases each). The CDR3 spans 11 residues. Between the trimmed V and J ends, which lost 6 bases and 11 bases, there was a span of 14 bases. The germline CDR1 and CDR2 sequences are MNHEY and SVGAGI. The CDR3 is CASSLGRTEYF. CDR3 in DNA: TGTGCCAGCAGCCTGGGACGGACCGAGTACTTC.

The CDR3 region is CSARATGQETQYF. The CDR3 coding sequence is TGCAGTGCTAGAGCGACAGGCCAAGAGACCCAGTACTTC. The chain carries TRBV20-1 and TRBJ2-5; possibly TRBD1 for D (6 bases). V was clipped by 1 base and J by 1 base, with 7 bases between them. Germline V CDR1 and CDR2: DFQATT, SNEGSKA (reference sequence). The CDR3 consists of 13 residues.

J is TRBJ1-5 and V is TRBV5-4; no clear D gene. This CDR3 is built from 12 residues. Germline CDR1 is SGHNT and CDR2 is YYREEE (reference sequence). Trimming cost V 0 bases and J 6 bases, with 4 bases left between them. In nucleotides, the CDR3 is TGTGCCAGCAGCTTGGACGGTCAGCCCCAGCATTTT. Translation: CASSLDGQPQHF.

This chain links TRBV5-1 with TRBJ2-4; 7 nucleotides line up with TRBD1. The trim removed 3 bases at V and 8 bases at J, leaving 5 bases unmatched. CDR3 length: 13 amino acids. Germline V gives CDR1 SGHRS, CDR2 YFSETQ. CDR3 DNA: TGCGCCAGCAGCTCCGGGACAGTGGACATTCAGTACTTC. Residues: CASSSGTVDIQYF.

The chain carries TRBV7-9 and TRBJ2-7; a weak D match, TRBD2 (5 bases). Trimming left V 6 bases short and J 5 bases short, with 14 bases between. The CDR3 has 13 amino acids. Germline CDR1 SEHNR, CDR2 FQNEAQ (reference sequence). The CDR3 DNA is TGTGCCAGCAGTAACCGGGCCGGGGACGAGCAGTACTTC. Translated, it gives CASSNRAGDEQYF.

CDR3 in amino acids: CASSQGRANGYTF. In DNA, the CDR3 is TGCGCCAGCAGCCAAGGCAGGGCCAATGGCTACACCTTC. The rearrangement links TRBV4-1 to TRBJ1-2, with D maybe TRBD1 (5 bases). V lost 1 base and J lost 6, with 9 bases in between. This CDR3 spans 13 amino acids. CDR1 and CDR2 (germline): MGHRA, YSYEKL.

V gene TRBV3-1 combines with J gene TRBJ1-1; maybe TRBD1 (5 bases). V gave up 0 bases and J gave up 1 base, with 6 bases separating them. The CDR3 extends over 14 amino acids. The germline gives CDR1 LGHDT, CDR2 YNNKEL (reference sequence). The CDR3 is CASSQDGGNTEAFF. The CDR3 DNA reads as TGTGCCAGCAGCCAAGATGGGGGGAACACTGAAGCTTTCTTT.

The chain links TRBV10-3 to TRBJ1-2; D call uncertain. Germline CDR1 ENHRY, CDR2 SYGVKD. CDR3 length: 14 amino acids. Deletions cut 0 bases from V and 8 bases from J, with 13 bases between. The CDR3 sequence: CAISESGQIEGYTF. The CDR3 nucleotides are TGTGCCATCAGTGAGTCGGGCCAAATTGAAGGCTACACCTTC.

The gene calls are TRBV5-6 and TRBJ2-3; a weak D match, TRBD2 (5 bases). Germline loops: CDR1 SGHDT, CDR2 YYEEEE. The CDR3 has 14 amino acids. The V end lost 1 base, the J end lost 2 bases, and 8 bases lay between the germline ends. CDR3 amino acids: CASSLWGDTDTQYF. In nucleotides, the CDR3 is TGTGCCAGCAGCTTGTGGGGAGACACAGATACGCAGTATTTT.

This clonotype was observed a few times. The gene calls are TRBV29-1 and TRBJ2-7; D is ambiguous. V lost 7 bases and J lost 4, with 5 bases in between. This CDR3 comprises 9 residues. Looked up from germline, CDR1 is SQVTM and CDR2 is ANQGSEA. The CDR3 spells CSAGYEQYF. The CDR3 nucleotides are TGCAGCGCCGGATACGAGCAGTACTTC.

The chain recombines TRBV11-2 with TRBJ1-2, with D possibly TRBD1 on 5 matching bases. Germline V gene lookup returns CDR1 SGHAT and CDR2 FQNNGV. The CDR3 is 15 amino acids. V was pared by 6 bases and J by 1 base, with 15 bases between. CDR3 nucleotides: TGTGCCAGCAGGAGGACGTCGACAGATAACTATGGCTACACCTTC. Protein: CASRRTSTDNYGYTF.

V is TRBV5-1 and J is TRBJ2-5; D is possibly TRBD1 (5 bases). The V end was cut by 4 bases, the J end by 3 bases, with 13 bases between. The CDR3 runs 14 residues. Germline V gene data show CDR1 as SGHRS and CDR2 as YFSETQ. CDR3: CASSVQGVEETQYF. CDR3 bases: TGCGCCAGCAGCGTGCAAGGGGTAGAAGAGACCCAGTACTTC.

The chain links TRBV19 to TRBJ2-2, with D perhaps TRBD2 (5 bases). Germline V CDR1 and CDR2: LNHDA, SQIVND (reference sequence). This CDR3 is 15 amino acids long. Trimming cost V 6 bases and J 4 bases, with 15 bases left between them. Written as DNA, the CDR3 is TGTGCCAGTAGGGGCGGATTCGAGGGCACCGGGGAGCTGTTTTTT. It specifies CASRGGFEGTGELFF. The variable domain in full, with the rest retrieved from reference TRBV19 and TRBJ2-2, is DGGITQSPKYLFRKEGQNVTLSCEQNLNHDAMYWYRQDPGQGLRLIYYSQIVNDFQKGDIAEGYSVSREKKESFPLTVTSAQKNPTAFYLCASRGGFEGTGELFFGEGSRLTVL.

The table lists this clonotype with a few counts. The V call is TRBV5-4, the J call TRBJ2-3; D perhaps matches TRBD2 (5 bases). The CDR3 is made up of 14 amino acids. Germline assignment: CDR1 SGHNT and CDR2 YYREEE (reference sequence). V was cut by 4 bases and J by 1 base, with 10 bases left in between. CDR3 coding DNA: TGTGCCAGCAGCCTCCTCGGGGGCACAGATACGCAGTATTTT. Encoded protein: CASSLLGGTDTQYF. The full variable domain, completed using reference TRBV5-4 and TRBJ2-3, is ETGVTQSPTHLIKTRGQQVTLRCSSQSGHNTVSWYQQALGQGPQFIFQYYREEENGRGNFPPRFSGLQFPNYSSELNVNALELDDSALYLCASSLLGGTDTQYFGPGTRLTVL.

This chain connects TRBV4-1 to TRBJ2-4; 13 nucleotides match TRBD2. Looked up from germline, CDR1 is MGHRA and CDR2 is YSYEKL. CDR3 size: 17 residues. J was trimmed by 0 bases and V by 2 bases; bases with no gene match: 1. Written as DNA, the CDR3 is TGCGCCAGCAGCCAAACTAGCGGGGGGGTAGCCAAAAACATTCAGTACTTC. Translated: CASSQTSGGVAKNIQYF.

The chain couples TRBV5-5 to TRBJ2-1; no clear D. Germline V gene data show CDR1 as SGHKS and CDR2 as YYEKEE (reference sequence). Between the trimmed V and J ends, which lost 2 bases and 4 bases, there was a span of 10 bases. The CDR3 runs 14 residues. The CDR3 here is CASSFYGPYNEQFF. In DNA form, the CDR3 reads TGTGCCAGCAGCTTTTACGGGCCGTACAATGAGCAGTTCTTC.

This chain connects TRBV15 to TRBJ1-6; 8 nucleotides match TRBD1. J lost 9 bases, V lost 4 bases, and 5 bases had no gene match. The CDR3 covers 14 residues. Germline V lookup: CDR1 LNHNV, CDR2 YYDKDF (reference sequence). The CDR3 DNA sequence: TGTGCCACCAGCACCCGGACAGGGCTTTCACCCCTCCACTTT. The encoded protein is CATSTRTGLSPLHF.

This chain joins TRBV20-1 and TRBJ1-6; D is possibly TRBD1 (5 bases). Trimming left V 4 bases short and J 9 bases short, with 10 bases between. From germline, CDR1 is DFQATT and CDR2 SNEGSKA (reference sequence). The CDR3 has 12 amino acids. The CDR3 is CSAMLGGSPLHF. The CDR3 DNA reads TGCAGTGCTATGTTGGGGGGTTCACCCCTCCACTTT.

This clonotype was observed a single time. The V gene is TRBV15, the J gene TRBJ2-3; D remains ambiguous. The CDR3 consists of 16 residues. Trimming took off 0 bases at V and 0 bases at J, with 10 bases between the two ends. Germline V CDR1 and CDR2: LNHNV, YYDKDF (reference sequence). The CDR3 spells CATSRDQGVSTDTQYF. CDR3 nucleotide sequence: TGTGCCACCAGCAGAGATCAAGGAGTTAGCACAGATACGCAGTATTTT.

The chain links TRBV3-1 to TRBJ2-5; D might be TRBD1 or TRBD2, each matching 6 bases. Between the trimmed V and J ends, which lost 1 base and 5 bases, there was a span of 17 bases. The CDR3 sequence is 16 residues long. In germline, CDR1 is LGHDT, CDR2 YNNKEL (reference sequence). Here the CDR3 DNA reads TGTGCCAGCAGCCAAGTCTCCCGGGGGCCGCGGGAGACCCAGTACTTC. The encoded protein is CASSQVSRGPRETQYF.

The chain links TRBV6-2 or TRBV6-3 to TRBJ1-2; no clear D gene. This CDR3 is built from 13 residues. Germline assignment: CDR1 MNHEY and CDR2 SVGEGT. V lost 9 bases, J lost 4 bases, and 15 bases lay in between. CDR3 sequence: CASHKVLFYGYTF. In nucleotides, the CDR3 is TGTGCCAGTCATAAGGTCCTTTTCTATGGCTACACCTTC.

The chain carries TRBV5-1 and TRBJ2-2; D possibly corresponds to TRBD2 (6 bases). Germline assignment: CDR1 SGHRS and CDR2 YFSETQ. The CDR3 totals 15 residues. V was clipped by 5 bases and J by 4 bases, with 15 bases between them. CDR3 bases: TGCGCCAGCAGTGACCCAGCGCGGGGCACCGGGGAGCTGTTTTTT. The encoded protein is CASSDPARGTGELFF. Together with reference TRBV5-1 and TRBJ2-2, the CDR3 gives the full variable domain: KAGVTQTPRYLIKTRGQQVTLSCSPISGHRSVSWYQQTPGQGLQFLFEYFSETQRNKGNFPGRFSGRQFSNSRSEMNVSTLELGDSALYLCASSDPARGTGELFFGEGSRLTVL.